This passage covers 29 T cell receptor beta chains from one sample sequenced in a study of T-cell reconstitution after alpha-beta-depleted transplantation in children. The TCRbeta library incorporated unique molecular identifiers. MiXCR was run by TCRdb on the PCR reads, yielding one entry per CDR3 protein. The sample yields some 200,000 distinct CDR3 sequences, approximately 10% seen once. The specimen was PBMCs, collected before TCRalphabeta/CD19-depleted stem cell transplant. Receptors were obtained from a child less than two years old with acute myeloid leukemia, due to receive a stem cell transplant.

This clonotype has ten or more counts. The V call is TRBV29-1, the J call TRBJ2-7, with TRBD2 matching over 10 bases. This CDR3 region has 13 residues. The ends lost 7 bases at V and 2 bases at J; junction bases unmatched: 5. Germline CDR1 is SQVTM and CDR2 is ANQGSEA. CDR3 coding DNA: TGCAGCGGACGGACTAGCGGAACCTACGAGCAGTACTTC. This encodes CSGRTSGTYEQYF.

This clonotype was observed many times. This sequence joins TRBV11-2 and TRBJ2-5; 11 nucleotides align to TRBD2. Losses at the gene ends were 3 bases for V and 1 base for J; bases not matched to a gene: 10. Germline CDR1 SGHAT, CDR2 FQNNGV. The CDR3 is 18 residues long. CDR3 nucleotide sequence: TGTGCCAGCAGCTTTAGACTAGCGGGACCTAAGTTCCAAGAGACCCAGTACTTC. It is translated as CASSFRLAGPKFQETQYF.

This clonotype showed up just a few times. The rearrangement uses TRBV29-1 and TRBJ2-5, with 9 bases fitting TRBD2. The V and J ends lost 2 bases and 4 bases, in that order; junction bases with no gene match: 11. CDR3 size: 16 residues. Germline V CDR1 and CDR2: SQVTM, ANQGSEA. The CDR3 spells CSVENPAGGRVETQYF. CDR3 nucleotides: TGCAGCGTTGAAAACCCCGCGGGAGGGCGTGTAGAGACCCAGTACTTC.

There are many counts of this clonotype. The V and J genes are TRBV20-1 and TRBJ2-3, with a possible D match to TRBD1 (6 bases). The CDR3 is 14 amino acids. Germline CDR1 DFQATT, CDR2 SNEGSKA (reference sequence). Deletions cut 5 bases from V and 4 bases from J, with 16 bases between. The CDR3 sequence is CSAGDTLGPDTQYF. The CDR3 coding sequence is TGCAGTGCTGGGGACACCTTAGGCCCAGATACGCAGTATTTT.

In DNA, the CDR3 is TGTGCCAGCAGTCGTGGCGGGAGAAACACCGGGGAGCTGTTTTTT. This translates into CASSRGGRNTGELFF. The J gene is TRBJ2-2, the V gene TRBV7-2; TRBD2 aligns across 7 bases. CDR1 SGHTA and CDR2 FQGNSA come from the germline V gene. CDR3 length: 15 amino acids. Unmatched junction bases numbered 6, after V lost 6 bases and J lost 2 bases.

This clonotype was seen repeatedly, ten times or more. V is TRBV7-9 and J is TRBJ2-7; no clear D gene. There are 12 residues in the CDR3. The ends were cut back, 4 bases at V and 4 bases at J, with 8 bases in the middle. Germline values: CDR1 SEHNR, CDR2 FQNEAQ (reference sequence). In nucleotides, the CDR3 is TGTGCCAGCAGCTCCGAAGGATACGAGCAGTACTTC. Amino acids: CASSSEGYEQYF.

At least ten counts were recorded for this clonotype. The CDR3 loop is CASSGHTNEQFF. Here the CDR3 DNA reads TGTGCCAGCAGCGGTCACACGAATGAGCAGTTCTTC. V is TRBV7-8 and J is TRBJ2-1, with D uncertain. This CDR3 is built from 12 residues. The V and J ends lost 5 bases and 7 bases respectively, with 9 bases between them. Germline CDR1 is SGHVS and CDR2 is FQNEAQ.

In its sample, this clonotype was seen a few times. The CDR3 loop reads CASSFTGDRGEIAFF. As DNA, the CDR3 is TGTGCCAGCAGTTTTACAGGGGACAGGGGAGAGATCGCTTTCTTT. The chain combines TRBV7-3 with TRBJ1-1, with TRBD1 identical over 10 bases. The J segment lost 11 bases and the V segment lost 6 bases, leaving 15 bases of the junction unmatched. CDR1 and CDR2 (germline): SGHTA, FQGTGA. The CDR3 loop spans 15 amino acids.

The sample holds a few counts of this clonotype. The chain is built from TRBV2 and TRBJ1-5; D gene ambiguous. The V end was cut by 5 bases, the J end by 6 bases, with 17 bases between. The CDR3 sequence is 15 residues long. Germline V gene lookup returns CDR1 SNHLY and CDR2 FYNNEI. In nucleotides, the CDR3 is TGTGCCAGCAGTAAGGGCGGGAGCAACTTTCAGCCCCAGCATTTT. It yields the protein CASSKGGSNFQPQHF.

This clonotype was detected many times. The V call is TRBV12-3 or TRBV12-4, the J call TRBJ1-2, with D possibly TRBD1 on 5 matching bases. The CDR3 runs 15 residues. V was clipped by 3 bases and J by 4 bases, with 15 bases between them. The CDR3 here is CASSLGGTTVYGYTF. DNA of the CDR3: TGTGCCAGCAGTTTGGGGGGGACGACTGTCTATGGCTACACCTTC.

This clonotype was seen ten or more times. The CDR3 is CASSFRLAGVYEQYF. In nucleotides, the CDR3 is TGTGCCAGCAGTTTCCGACTAGCGGGAGTCTACGAGCAGTACTTC. V usage is TRBV12-3 or TRBV12-4 and J usage is TRBJ2-7; 12 nucleotides line up with TRBD2. There are 15 residues in the CDR3. After removal of 3 bases from V and 3 bases from J, the junction contained 3 bases not matched to a gene.

This clonotype has a count of ten or more. The chain links TRBV7-2 to TRBJ2-7, with D unresolved. The CDR3 covers 16 residues. Trimming cost V 4 bases and J 3 bases, with 19 bases left between them. Germline V CDR1 and CDR2: SGHTA, FQGNSA. CDR3 nucleotides: TGTGCCAGCAGCTCGCTTGGACCGTCGAAAGGCTACGAGCAGTACTTC. Its protein product is CASSSLGPSKGYEQYF.

This chain links TRBV7-2 with TRBJ2-7, with 7 bases matching TRBD2. Trimming at V came to 2 bases and at J to 3 bases, leaving 7 bases not matched to a gene. From germline, CDR1 is SGHTA and CDR2 FQGNSA. The CDR3 totals 15 residues. The CDR3 reads CASSLRSGTVYEQYF. CDR3 sequence (DNA): TGTGCCAGCAGCTTAAGGAGCGGGACCGTCTACGAGCAGTACTTC.

This clonotype was counted ten times or more. The V call is TRBV30, the J call TRBJ2-1; 7 bases map to TRBD2. The CDR3 is 13 residues long. The V and J ends lost 2 bases and 8 bases, in that order; junction bases with no gene match: 6. Germline values: CDR1 GTSNPN, CDR2 SVGIG (reference sequence). DNA for the CDR3: TGTGCCTGGAGTCAAGGGACTACCGATGAGCAGTTCTTC. Its translation: CAWSQGTTDEQFF.

This clonotype was observed at least ten times. The CDR3 spells CAKTSNTEAFF. The CDR3 DNA reads TGTGCAAAGACATCGAACACTGAAGCTTTCTTT. The chain combines TRBV2 with TRBJ1-1, with D uncertain. CDR1 and CDR2 from the germline V gene are SNHLY and FYNNEI. The CDR3 contains 11 residues.

This clonotype was seen repeatedly, ten times or more. The V gene is TRBV20-1, the J gene TRBJ2-7, with D perhaps matching TRBD2 (6 bases). The germline gives CDR1 DFQATT, CDR2 SNEGSKA (reference sequence). The CDR3 is 14 amino acids. Trimming pared 1 base from V and 6 bases from J, leaving 16 bases between. The CDR3 loop is CSARAVTRGREQYF. DNA for the CDR3: TGCAGTGCTAGAGCTGTGACTAGGGGTCGCGAGCAGTACTTC.

This clonotype showed up many times. The chain has TRBV7-9 and TRBJ2-7; 7 bases agree with TRBD2. This CDR3 is built from 14 residues. The V gene's germline CDR1 is SEHNR and CDR2 FQNEAQ (reference sequence). The V gene end was trimmed by 3 bases and the J gene end by 1 base; junction bases not matched to a gene: 3. CDR3 loop: CASSLSSGSYEQYF. The CDR3, as DNA: TGTGCCAGCAGCTTGTCTAGCGGATCCTACGAGCAGTACTTC.

There are many counts of this clonotype. The gene calls are TRBV5-1 and TRBJ1-1; D gene uncertain. Germline V gene data show CDR1 as SGHRS and CDR2 as YFSETQ. V lost 1 base to trimming and J lost 7 bases, with 14 bases between them. This CDR3 comprises 14 residues. The CDR3 loop reads CASSLSPSTSEAFF. The CDR3 nucleotides read TGCGCCAGCAGCTTGAGTCCCTCTACTAGTGAAGCTTTCTTT.

This clonotype has just a few counts. The rearrangement uses TRBV10-2 and TRBJ2-1, with 9 bases that match TRBD1. V dropped 4 bases and J dropped 9; count of bases not matched to a gene: 4. CDR1 is WSHSY, CDR2 SAAADI, per germline. The CDR3 covers 13 residues. Here the CDR3 DNA reads TGCGCCAGCAGTGGGACAGGGGTCAGTGAGCAGTTCTTC. As protein: CASSGTGVSEQFF.

The sample holds many counts of this clonotype. This chain joins TRBV6-5 and TRBJ2-1; TRBD2 matches at 14 bases. Trimming removed 6 bases from V and 4 bases from J; junction bases left unmatched: 5. The germline CDR1 and CDR2 sequences are MNHEY and SVGAGI. The CDR3 has 16 amino acids. The CDR3 spells CASRGLAGVRYNEQFF. As DNA, the CDR3 is TGTGCCAGCAGGGGACTAGCGGGAGTCCGTTACAATGAGCAGTTCTTC.

This clonotype was counted at least ten times. V usage is TRBV6-4 and J usage is TRBJ2-3; 7 bases are a match to TRBD2. The CDR3 extends over 14 amino acids. The V and J ends lost 6 bases and 0 bases, in that order; junction bases with no gene match: 3. Per germline, CDR1 MRHNA and CDR2 SNTAGT. The CDR3 nucleotides read TGTGCCAGCAGGACTAGCAGTAGCACAGATACGCAGTATTTT. Translated, it gives CASRTSSSTDTQYF.

In this sample, this clonotype turned up a few times. V usage is TRBV20-1 and J usage is TRBJ1-1, with D possibly being TRBD1 (5 bases). The CDR3 is made up of 14 amino acids. V was shortened by 6 bases and J by 6 bases, with 20 bases between the two germline ends. Germline CDR1 DFQATT, CDR2 SNEGSKA (reference sequence). The CDR3 here is CSAKQRLGGAEAFF. CDR3 bases: TGCAGTGCCAAGCAACGTCTGGGGGGGGCTGAAGCTTTCTTT.

This chain links TRBV2 with TRBJ1-2, with D possibly matching TRBD1 (5 bases). V gave up 1 base and J gave up 4 bases, with 13 bases separating them. Germline V gene lookup returns CDR1 SNHLY and CDR2 FYNNEI. The CDR3 runs 15 residues. The CDR3 here is CASSEGPGLGYGYTF. The CDR3 DNA follows: TGTGCCAGCAGTGAAGGCCCAGGGCTAGGCTATGGCTACACCTTC.

This clonotype was detected ten times or more. The J gene is TRBJ2-7, the V gene TRBV5-1; TRBD2 matches 7 bases. The CDR3 is 12 residues long. Trimming removed 7 bases from V and 5 bases from J; junction bases left unmatched: 6. From germline, CDR1 is SGHRS and CDR2 YFSETQ. The CDR3 DNA reads as TGCGCCAGCGGACTAGATACCAACGAGCAGTACTTC. Encoded protein: CASGLDTNEQYF.

This clonotype was found many times. This chain uses TRBV7-2 with TRBJ2-2; tentatively, D is TRBD1 or TRBD2 (6 bases each). Between the trimmed V and J ends, which lost 3 bases and 4 bases, there was a span of 12 bases. CDR1 is SGHTA, CDR2 FQGNSA, per germline. This CDR3 is 15 amino acids long. The DNA for the CDR3 is TGTGCCAGCAGCTTTCAAAGGGGGGTCACCGGGGAGCTGTTTTTT. Translated: CASSFQRGVTGELFF.

V usage is TRBV7-9 and J usage is TRBJ1-2; TRBD1 matches at 9 bases. The trim removed 5 bases at V and 2 bases at J, leaving 6 bases unmatched. The CDR3 covers 15 residues. Germline V CDR1 and CDR2: SEHNR, FQNEAQ (reference sequence). DNA for the CDR3: TGTGCCAGCAGCACGGACAGGGGCGCCAACTATGGCTACACCTTC. This sequence encodes CASSTDRGANYGYTF.

This clonotype has ten or more counts. The chain links TRBV20-1 to TRBJ2-1, with TRBD2 matching 8 bases. V was clipped by 6 bases and J by 4 bases; unmatched bases: 14. CDR1 is DFQATT, CDR2 SNEGSKA, per germline (reference sequence). CDR3 length: 16 amino acids. The CDR3 here is CSAPPAGLGSYNEQFF. Here the CDR3 DNA reads TGCAGTGCCCCCCCGGCGGGACTAGGGTCATACAATGAGCAGTTCTTC.

This clonotype was seen repeatedly, ten times or more. The chain is built from TRBV5-1 and TRBJ2-1; 7 nucleotides match TRBD1. The CDR3 sequence is 15 residues long. The junction had 7 bases not matched to a gene; V was cut back by 7 bases and J by 0 bases. Germline CDR1 and CDR2: SGHRS and YFSETQ. The DNA for the CDR3 is TGCGCCAGCGAAACAGGGGTTGGCTCCTACAATGAGCAGTTCTTC. Translation: CASETGVGSYNEQFF.

This clonotype was seen many times. V gene TRBV28 combines with J gene TRBJ2-7, with D perhaps TRBD1 (5 bases). Trimming took 6 bases from V and 4 from J, leaving 16 bases between them. The CDR3 runs to 14 residues. Germline V gene sequence: CDR1 MDHEN, CDR2 SYDVKM. CDR3 DNA: TGTGCCAGCAGCCCAGACAGTTATAGATACGAGCAGTACTTC. It encodes CASSPDSYRYEQYF. Combining the CDR3 with reference TRBV28 and TRBJ2-7 gives the whole variable domain DVKVTQSSRYLVKRTGEKVFLECVQDMDHENMFWYRQDPGLGLRLIYFSYDVKMKEKGDIPEGYSVSREKKERFSLILESASTNQTSMYLCASSPDSYRYEQYFGPGTRLTVT.